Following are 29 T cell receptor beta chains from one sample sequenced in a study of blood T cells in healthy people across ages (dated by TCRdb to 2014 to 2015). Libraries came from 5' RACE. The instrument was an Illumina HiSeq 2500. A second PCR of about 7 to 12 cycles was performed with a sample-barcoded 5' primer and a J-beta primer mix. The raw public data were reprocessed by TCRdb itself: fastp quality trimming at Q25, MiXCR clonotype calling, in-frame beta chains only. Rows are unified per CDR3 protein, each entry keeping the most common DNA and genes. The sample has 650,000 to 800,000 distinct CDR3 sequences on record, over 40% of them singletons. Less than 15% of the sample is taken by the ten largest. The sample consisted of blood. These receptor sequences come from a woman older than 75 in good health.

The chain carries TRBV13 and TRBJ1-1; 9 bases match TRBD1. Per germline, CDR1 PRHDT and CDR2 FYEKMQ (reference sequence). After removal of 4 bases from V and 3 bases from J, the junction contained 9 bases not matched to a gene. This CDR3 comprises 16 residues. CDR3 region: CASSYRDRVKDTEAFF. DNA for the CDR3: TGTGCCAGCAGCTACCGGGACAGGGTAAAGGACACTGAAGCTTTCTTT.

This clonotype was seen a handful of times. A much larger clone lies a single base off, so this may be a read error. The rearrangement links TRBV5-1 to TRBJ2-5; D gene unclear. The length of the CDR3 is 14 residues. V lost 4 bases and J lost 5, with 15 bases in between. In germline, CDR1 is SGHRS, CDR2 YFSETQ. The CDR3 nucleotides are TGCGCCAGCAGCGTGGCCGTAATTGCGGAGACCCAGTACTTC. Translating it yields CASSVAVIAETQYF. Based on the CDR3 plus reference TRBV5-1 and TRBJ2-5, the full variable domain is KAGVTQTPRYLIKTRGQQVTLSCSPISGHRSVSWYQQTPGQGLQFLFEYFSETQRNKGNFPGRFSGRQFSNSRSEMNVSTLELGDSALYLCASSVAVIAETQYFGPGTRLLVL.

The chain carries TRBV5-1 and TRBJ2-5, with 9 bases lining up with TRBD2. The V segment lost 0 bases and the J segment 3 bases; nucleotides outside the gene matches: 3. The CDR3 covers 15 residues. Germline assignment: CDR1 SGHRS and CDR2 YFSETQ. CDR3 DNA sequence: TGCGCCAGCAGCTTGGGACTAGCGGCAGAAGAGACCCAGTACTTC. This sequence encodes CASSLGLAAEETQYF.

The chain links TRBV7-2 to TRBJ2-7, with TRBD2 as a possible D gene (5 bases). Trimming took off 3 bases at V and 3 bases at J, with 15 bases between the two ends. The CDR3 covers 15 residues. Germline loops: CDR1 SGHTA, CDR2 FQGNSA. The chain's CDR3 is CASSFGKSSGYEQYF. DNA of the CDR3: TGTGCCAGCAGCTTTGGAAAATCAAGCGGCTACGAGCAGTACTTC.

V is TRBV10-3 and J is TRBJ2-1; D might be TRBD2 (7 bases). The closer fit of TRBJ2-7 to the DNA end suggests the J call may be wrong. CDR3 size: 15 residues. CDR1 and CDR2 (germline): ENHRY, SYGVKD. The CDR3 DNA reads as TGTGCCATCAGTGCGGCAGGGAGGGGGTACAATGAGCAGTACTTC. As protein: CAISAAGRGYNEQYF.

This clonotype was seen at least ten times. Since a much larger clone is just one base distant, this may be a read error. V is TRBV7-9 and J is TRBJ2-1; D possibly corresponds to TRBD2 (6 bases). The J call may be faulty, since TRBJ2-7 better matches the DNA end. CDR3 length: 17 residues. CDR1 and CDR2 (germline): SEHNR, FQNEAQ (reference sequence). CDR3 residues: CASSFRPGGSSYNEQYF. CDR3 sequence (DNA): TGTGCCAGCAGCTTCAGACCTGGGGGGAGCTCCTACAATGAGCAGTACTTC.

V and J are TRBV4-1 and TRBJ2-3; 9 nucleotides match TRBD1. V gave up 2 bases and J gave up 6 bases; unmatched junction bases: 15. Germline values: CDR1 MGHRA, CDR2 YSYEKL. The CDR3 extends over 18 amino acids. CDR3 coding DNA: TGCGCCAGCAGCCAAACTCCCCCGGGACAGGGAGGACGGGATACGCAGTATTTT. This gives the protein CASSQTPPGQGGRDTQYF.

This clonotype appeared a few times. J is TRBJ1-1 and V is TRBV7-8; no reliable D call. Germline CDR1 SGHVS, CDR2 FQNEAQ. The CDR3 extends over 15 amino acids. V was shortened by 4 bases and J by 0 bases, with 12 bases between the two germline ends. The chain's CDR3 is CASSSLPLMNTEAFF. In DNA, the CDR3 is TGTGCCAGCAGCTCCCTGCCGCTCATGAACACTGAAGCTTTCTTT.

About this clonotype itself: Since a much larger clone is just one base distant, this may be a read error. The DNA of the CDR3 is TGTGCCAGCTCACCAACCGGGTCCAATGAGCAGTACTTC. It encodes CASSPTGSNEQYF. This chain joins TRBV18 and TRBJ2-5, with D unresolved. CDR1 is KGHSH, CDR2 LQKENI, per germline. V was shortened by 2 bases and J by 11 bases, with 15 bases between the two germline ends. CDR3 size: 13 residues.

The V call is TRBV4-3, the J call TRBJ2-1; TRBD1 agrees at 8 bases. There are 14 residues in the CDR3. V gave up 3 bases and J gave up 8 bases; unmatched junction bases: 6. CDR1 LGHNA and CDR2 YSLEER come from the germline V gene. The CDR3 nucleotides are TGCGCCAGCAGCCAGCAAACAGGGGGTCATGAGCAGTTCTTC. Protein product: CASSQQTGGHEQFF.

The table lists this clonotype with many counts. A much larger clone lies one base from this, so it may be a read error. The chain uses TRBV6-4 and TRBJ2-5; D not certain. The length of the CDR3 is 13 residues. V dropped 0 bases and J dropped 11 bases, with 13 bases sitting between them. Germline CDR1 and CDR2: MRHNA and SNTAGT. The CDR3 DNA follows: TGTGCCAGCAGTGACTCTGATGACAATGAGCAGTACTTC. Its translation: CASSDSDDNEQYF.

In DNA form, the CDR3 reads TGTGCCAGCAGGGGCGGACTAGCGGGAGGTTCCTACGAGCAGTACTTC. It encodes CASRGGLAGGSYEQYF. The V gene is TRBV6-5, the J gene TRBJ2-4; 14 bases are a match to TRBD2. The DNA matches TRBJ2-7 better at its end, which makes the J call doubtful. Germline V gives CDR1 MNHEY, CDR2 SVGAGI. CDR3 length: 16 amino acids.

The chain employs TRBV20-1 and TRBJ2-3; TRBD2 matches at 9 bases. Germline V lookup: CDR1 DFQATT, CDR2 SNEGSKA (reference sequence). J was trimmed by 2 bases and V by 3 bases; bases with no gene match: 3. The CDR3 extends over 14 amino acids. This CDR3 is CSARRGGPTDTQYF. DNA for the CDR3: TGCAGTGCTAGGCGGGGGGGCCCCACAGATACGCAGTATTTT.

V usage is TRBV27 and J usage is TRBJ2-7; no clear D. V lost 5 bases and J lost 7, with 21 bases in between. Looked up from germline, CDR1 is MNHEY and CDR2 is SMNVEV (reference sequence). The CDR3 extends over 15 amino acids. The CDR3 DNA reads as TGTGCCAGCAGTCGCGGCCTGTACTCCTACAATGAGCAGTACTTC. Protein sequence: CASSRGLYSYNEQYF.

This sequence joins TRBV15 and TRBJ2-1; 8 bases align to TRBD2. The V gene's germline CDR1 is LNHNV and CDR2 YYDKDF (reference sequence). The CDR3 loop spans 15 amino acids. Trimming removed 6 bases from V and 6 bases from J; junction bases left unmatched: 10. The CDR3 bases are TGTGCCACCAGGTCTCCACCAGCGGGAGTCAATGAGCAGTTCTTC. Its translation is CATRSPPAGVNEQFF.

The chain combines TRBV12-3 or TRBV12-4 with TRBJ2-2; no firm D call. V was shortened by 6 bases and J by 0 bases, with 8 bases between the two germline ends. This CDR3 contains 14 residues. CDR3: CASRATPNTGELFF. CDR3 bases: TGTGCCAGCAGGGCGACACCGAACACCGGGGAGCTGTTTTTT.

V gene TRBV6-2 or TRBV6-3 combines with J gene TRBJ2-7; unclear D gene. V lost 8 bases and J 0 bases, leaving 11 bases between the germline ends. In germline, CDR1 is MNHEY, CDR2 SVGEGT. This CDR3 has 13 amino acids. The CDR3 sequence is CASGWAGSYEQYF. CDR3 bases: TGTGCCAGCGGCTGGGCCGGCTCCTACGAGCAGTACTTC.

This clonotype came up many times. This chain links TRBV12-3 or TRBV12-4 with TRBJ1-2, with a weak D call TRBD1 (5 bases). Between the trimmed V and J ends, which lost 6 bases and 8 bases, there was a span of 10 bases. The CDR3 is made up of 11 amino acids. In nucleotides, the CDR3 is TGTGCCAGCAGCTTCGGGGGGGGCTACACCTTC. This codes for CASSFGGGYTF.

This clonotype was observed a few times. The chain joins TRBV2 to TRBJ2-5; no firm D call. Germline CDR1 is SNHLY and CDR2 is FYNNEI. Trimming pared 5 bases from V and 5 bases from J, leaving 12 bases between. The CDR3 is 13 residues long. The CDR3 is CASSPYVRETQYF. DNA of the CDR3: TGTGCCAGCAGTCCGTATGTGCGGGAGACCCAGTACTTC.

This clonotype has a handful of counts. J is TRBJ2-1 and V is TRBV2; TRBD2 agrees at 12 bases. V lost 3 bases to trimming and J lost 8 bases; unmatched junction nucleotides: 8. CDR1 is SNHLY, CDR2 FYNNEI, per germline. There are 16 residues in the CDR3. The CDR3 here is CASSDLAGGPFDEQFF. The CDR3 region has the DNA TGTGCCAGCAGTGATCTAGCGGGGGGGCCATTCGATGAGCAGTTCTTC.

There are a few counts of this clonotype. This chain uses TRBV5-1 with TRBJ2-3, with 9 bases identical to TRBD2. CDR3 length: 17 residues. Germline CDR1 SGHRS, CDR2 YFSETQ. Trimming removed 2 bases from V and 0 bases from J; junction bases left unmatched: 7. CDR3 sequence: CASSLEASGDSTDTQYF. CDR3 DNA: TGCGCCAGCAGCTTAGAGGCTAGCGGGGATAGCACAGATACGCAGTATTTT. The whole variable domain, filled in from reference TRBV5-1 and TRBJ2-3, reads KAGVTQTPRYLIKTRGQQVTLSCSPISGHRSVSWYQQTPGQGLQFLFEYFSETQRNKGNFPGRFSGRQFSNSRSEMNVSTLELGDSALYLCASSLEASGDSTDTQYFGPGTRLTVL.

The CDR3 is CASSYSRDRPYGYTF. CDR3 nucleotide sequence: TGTGCCAGCAGTTACTCGAGGGACAGGCCGTATGGCTACACCTTC. This rearrangement joins TRBV6-5 to TRBJ1-2; 8 nucleotides match TRBD1. Per germline, CDR1 MNHEY and CDR2 SVGAGI. The V and J ends lost 0 bases and 5 bases, in that order; junction bases with no gene match: 5. The CDR3 loop spans 15 amino acids.

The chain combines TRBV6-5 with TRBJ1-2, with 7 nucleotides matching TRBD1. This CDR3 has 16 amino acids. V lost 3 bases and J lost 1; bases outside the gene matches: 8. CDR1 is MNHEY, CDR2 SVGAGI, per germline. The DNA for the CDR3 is TGTGCCAGCAGTTATTCGAAGACAGGGATTAACTATGGCTACACCTTC. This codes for CASSYSKTGINYGYTF.

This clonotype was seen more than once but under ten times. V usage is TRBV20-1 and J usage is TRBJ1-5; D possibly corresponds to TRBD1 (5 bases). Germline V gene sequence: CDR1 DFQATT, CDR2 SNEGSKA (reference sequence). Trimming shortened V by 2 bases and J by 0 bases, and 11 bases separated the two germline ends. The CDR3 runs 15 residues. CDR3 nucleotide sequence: TGCAGTGCTAGACAGGGCTCCTCTAGCAATCAGCCCCAGCATTTT. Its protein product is CSARQGSSSNQPQHF.

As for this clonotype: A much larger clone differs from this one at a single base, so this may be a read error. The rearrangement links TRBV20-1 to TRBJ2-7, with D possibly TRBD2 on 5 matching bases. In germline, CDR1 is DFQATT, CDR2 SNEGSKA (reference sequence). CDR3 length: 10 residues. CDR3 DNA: TGCTTGAGCGGCCGATACGAGCAGTACTTC. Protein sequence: CLSGRYEQYF.

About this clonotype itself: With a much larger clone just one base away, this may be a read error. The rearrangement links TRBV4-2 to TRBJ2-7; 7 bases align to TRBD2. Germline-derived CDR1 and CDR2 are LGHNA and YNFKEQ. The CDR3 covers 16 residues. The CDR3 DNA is TGTGCCAGCAGCGTTCCCGGGACTACCCGCTCCTACGGGCAGTACTTC. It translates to CASSVPGTTRSYGQYF.

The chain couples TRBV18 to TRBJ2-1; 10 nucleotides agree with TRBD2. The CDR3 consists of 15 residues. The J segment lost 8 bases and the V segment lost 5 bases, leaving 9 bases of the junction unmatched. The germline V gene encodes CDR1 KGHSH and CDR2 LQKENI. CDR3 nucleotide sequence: TGTGCCAGCTCATCAAAGCGGGAGGGGTTGGATGAGCAGTTCTTC. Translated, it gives CASSSKREGLDEQFF.

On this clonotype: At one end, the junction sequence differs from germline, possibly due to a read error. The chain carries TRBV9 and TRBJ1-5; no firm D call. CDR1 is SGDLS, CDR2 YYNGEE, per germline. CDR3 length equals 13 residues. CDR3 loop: CACSVESTQPQHF. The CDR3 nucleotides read TGTGCCTGCAGCGTAGAATCGACTCAGCCCCAGCATTTT.

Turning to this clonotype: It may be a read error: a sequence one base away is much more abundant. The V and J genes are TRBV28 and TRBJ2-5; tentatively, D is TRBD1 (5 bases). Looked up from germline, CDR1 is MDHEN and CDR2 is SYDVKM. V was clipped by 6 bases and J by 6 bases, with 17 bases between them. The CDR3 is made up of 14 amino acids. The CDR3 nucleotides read TGTGCCAGCAGCCCCGCCCGACAGTTTAAGACCCAGTACTTC. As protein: CASSPARQFKTQYF.